This T cell receptor beta chain was recovered during a study of T cell clonality in common variable immunodeficiency. This clone was counted at least ten times. Its antigen is unknown. Read sequence stops 3 residues before the CDR3 end, and the germline J gene provides the missing end. Caucasian heritage predominated among both patients and controls. No CVID subject was ill or on immunomodulatory drugs when sampled. Overall study results and limits: The cause of increased CVID clonality remains unclear without subpopulation sequencing. Fewer deletions and N-nucleotide insertions were reportedly seen in common variable immunodeficiency TCR beta sequences.

The protocol was immunoSEQ multiplex PCR, while the TCRdb copy is restricted to in-frame clones and leaves out a portion. This sample carries about 28,000 clones, none of them present only once. Germline V gene sequence: CDR1 LNHDA, CDR2 SQIVND (reference sequence). V lost 6 bases and J lost 2, with 16 bases in between. CDR3 length equals 16 residues. The sequence came from a human donor with common variable immunodeficiency. Sequenced sample: peripheral blood mononuclear cells. This chain uses TRBV19 with TRBJ2-2, with a weak D call TRBD2 (6 bases). CDR3 DNA, as far as it was read: TGTGCCAGTAGGGGGGGAGTGACATACAACACCGGGGAG. Protein product: CASRGGVTYNTGE. The CDR3 in its entirety is CASRGGVTYNTGELFF.